This is a list of T cell receptor beta chains from one sample in a study of blood T cell repertoires in COVID-19. The assay was immunoSEQ multiplex PCR, and TCRdb's table has in-frame clones only and misses some. Here the sample spans some 100,000 clones, approximately 86% being singletons. The specimen sequenced was peripheral blood. These receptors came from a woman between 65 and 79 years old with acute or convalescent COVID-19. The CDR3 runs from the conserved cysteine through the conserved F or W. D genes are given only for firm matches. Where a row states a size, it is once, few, many or the class of an expanded clone; other rows omit it.

size: -
D: TRBD2
V: TRBV4-2
J: TRBJ2-1
CDR3: CASRTSGGAVEQFF
DNA: TGTGCCAGCAGAACTAGCGGGGGGGCCGTTGAGCAGTTCTTC

size: -
D: TRBD2
V: TRBV4-1
J: TRBJ2-3
CDR3: CASSQDRRGAKDTQYF
DNA: TGCGCCAGCAGCCAAGATCGGCGGGGGGCTAAAGATACGCAGTATTTT

size: few
D: -
V: TRBV2
J: TRBJ1-2
CDR3: CASSGSGLGYTF
DNA: TGTGCCAGCAGTGGATCAGGGCTTGGCTACACCTTC

size: -
D: TRBD1
V: TRBV5-1
J: TRBJ1-1
CDR3: CASSLEAGTGNTEAFF
DNA: TGCGCCAGCAGCTTGGAGGCGGGGACAGGGAACACTGAAGCTTTCTTT

size: -
D: -
V: TRBV7-9
J: TRBJ1-5
CDR3: CASSLLGTPGQPQHF
DNA: TGTGCCAGCAGCTTATTAGGTACCCCGGGTCAGCCCCAGCATTTT

size: -
D: TRBD1
V: TRBV2
J: TRBJ2-5
CDR3: CASRSTGAYQETQYF
DNA: TGTGCCAGCAGGTCGACAGGGGCGTACCAAGAGACCCAGTACTTC

size: -
D: TRBD1
V: TRBV5-1
J: TRBJ2-5
CDR3: CASSTTGVETQYF
DNA: TGCGCCAGCAGCACGACAGGGGTAGAGACCCAGTACTTC

size: few
D: -
V: TRBV5-4
J: TRBJ2-3
CDR3: CASRTKESDTQYF
DNA: TGTGCCAGCAGGACCAAGGAGTCGGATACGCAGTATTTT

size: -
D: -
V: TRBV7-8
J: TRBJ2-2
CDR3: CASSLVLTGELFF
DNA: TGTGCCAGCAGCTTAGTTCTGACCGGGGAGCTGTTTTTT

size: -
D: TRBD2
V: TRBV9
J: TRBJ2-6
CDR3: CASSVGLAGPGSGANVLTF
DNA: TGTGCCAGCAGCGTGGGACTAGCGGGGCCCGGCTCTGGGGCCAACGTCCTGACTTTC

size: -
D: TRBD2
V: TRBV7-6
J: TRBJ2-7
CDR3: CASSFASSGRREEQYF
DNA: TGTGCCAGCAGCTTTGCGTCTAGCGGGAGGCGCGAGGAGCAGTACTTC

size: -
D: -
V: TRBV6-5
J: TRBJ2-7
CDR3: CASLNRATLSYEQYF
DNA: TGTGCCAGCCTTAACAGGGCAACGCTTTCCTACGAGCAGTACTTC

size: -
D: TRBD1
V: TRBV28
J: TRBJ2-7
CDR3: CASSGGSLHEQYF
DNA: TGTGCCAGTTCAGGGGGATCTCTGCACGAGCAGTACTTC

size: -
D: TRBD2
V: TRBV29-1
J: TRBJ2-5
CDR3: CSAEGTSGSQETQYF
DNA: TGCAGCGCCGAAGGGACTAGCGGAAGCCAAGAGACCCAGTACTTC

size: once
D: -
V: TRBV9
J: TRBJ1-6
CDR3: CASSVGSDNSPLHF
DNA: TGTGCCAGCAGCGTAGGGTCAGATAATTCACCCCTCCACTTT

size: -
D: -
V: TRBV28
J: TRBJ1-5
CDR3: CASVRYGSSNQPQHF
DNA: TGTGCCAGCGTCCGTTACGGGTCGAGCAATCAGCCCCAGCATTTT

size: -
D: -
V: TRBV11-2
J: TRBJ2-7
CDR3: CASSSTTGGYEQYF
DNA: TGTGCCAGCAGCTCAACTACCGGGGGCTACGAGCAGTACTTC

size: -
D: -
V: TRBV5-1
J: TRBJ1-1
CDR3: CASSLMDRNTEAFF
DNA: TGCGCCAGCAGCTTGATGGACAGGAACACTGAAGCTTTCTTT

size: -
D: TRBD1
V: TRBV20-1
J: TRBJ2-7
CDR3: CSASGTASSYEQYF
DNA: TGCAGTGCTAGTGGGACAGCCTCCTCCTACGAGCAGTACTTC

size: -
D: -
V: TRBV2
J: TRBJ2-2
CDR3: CASREQGRDTGELFF
DNA: TGTGCCAGCAGGGAACAGGGGAGGGACACCGGGGAGCTGTTTTTT

size: -
D: -
V: TRBV7-8
J: TRBJ2-7
CDR3: CASSFRDSSYEQYF
DNA: TGTGCCAGCAGCTTCCGGGACTCTTCCTACGAGCAGTACTTC

size: once
D: -
V: TRBV6-1
J: TRBJ1-2
CDR3: CASSEVAGSYGYTF
DNA: TGTGCCAGCAGTGAAGTGGCAGGATCCTATGGCTACACCTTC

size: -
D: TRBD2
V: TRBV6-5
J: TRBJ2-7
CDR3: CASRIAGDTYEQYF
DNA: TGTGCCAGCAGGATAGCGGGCGACACCTACGAGCAGTACTTC

size: -
D: TRBD2
V: TRBV6-5
J: TRBJ2-3
CDR3: CASSYSRTSFSDTQYF
DNA: TGTGCCAGCAGTTACTCCCGGACTAGTTTTTCAGATACGCAGTATTTT

size: -
D: TRBD1
V: TRBV25-1
J: TRBJ1-1
CDR3: CASSEGQAADTEAFF
DNA: TGTGCCAGCAGTGAAGGACAGGCTGCGGACACTGAAGCTTTCTTT

size: once
D: TRBD2
V: TRBV30
J: TRBJ2-7
CDR3: CAWSGFSSGRAFYEQYF
DNA: TGTGCCTGGAGTGGGTTTAGTAGCGGGAGGGCCTTCTACGAGCAGTACTTC

size: -
D: -
V: TRBV4-1
J: TRBJ2-3
CDR3: CASSQVSSEFYTDTQYF
DNA: TGCGCCAGCAGCCAAGTTTCGAGCGAATTCTACACAGATACGCAGTATTTT

size: -
D: TRBD2
V: TRBV5-5
J: TRBJ2-7
CDR3: CASSSALGGGYYEQYF
DNA: TGTGCCAGCAGCTCGGCTCTCGGCGGGGGGTACTACGAGCAGTACTTC

size: once
D: -
V: TRBV5-6
J: TRBJ2-1
CDR3: CASSLERDEQFF
DNA: TGTGCCAGCAGCTTGGAACGGGATGAGCAGTTCTTC

size: -
D: -
V: TRBV10-3
J: TRBJ2-3
CDR3: CAISPNSDTQYF
DNA: TGTGCCATCAGTCCGAACTCAGATACGCAGTATTTT

size: -
D: -
V: TRBV6-1
J: TRBJ1-3
CDR3: CASSEFDRATGNTIYF
DNA: TGTGCCAGCAGTGAATTTGACAGAGCGACTGGAAACACCATATATTTT

size: -
D: TRBD1
V: TRBV5-1
J: TRBJ1-6
CDR3: CASSSGQSYFESPLHF
DNA: TGCGCCAGCAGCTCGGGACAGTCTTATTTCGAGTCACCCCTCCACTTT

size: -
D: -
V: TRBV7-9
J: TRBJ2-1
CDR3: CASSLVDYSSYNEQFF
DNA: TGTGCCAGCAGCTTAGTAGACTATAGCTCCTACAATGAGCAGTTCTTC

size: -
D: TRBD2
V: TRBV3-1/TRBV3-2
J: TRBJ2-1
CDR3: CASSQDLRGGYNEQFF
DNA: TGTGCCAGCAGCCAAGATCTGCGGGGGGGATACAATGAGCAGTTCTTC

size: -
D: TRBD2
V: TRBV9
J: TRBJ2-1
CDR3: CASNRGGSSNNEQFF
DNA: TGTGCCAGCAATAGGGGCGGGAGTTCTAACAATGAGCAGTTCTTC

size: -
D: TRBD1
V: TRBV7-9
J: TRBJ1-5
CDR3: CASSLDRTGNRYGNQPQHF
DNA: TGTGCCAGCAGCTTAGATCGGACAGGCAATCGGTACGGCAATCAGCCCCAGCATTTT

size: -
D: -
V: TRBV2
J: TRBJ2-2
CDR3: CASSEMGQAGGELFF
DNA: TGTGCCAGCAGTGAGATGGGTCAGGCCGGCGGGGAGCTGTTTTTT

size: -
D: -
V: TRBV11-2
J: TRBJ1-6
CDR3: CASSLSGQSTSPLHF
DNA: TGTGCCAGCAGCTTATCTGGACAGTCAACTTCACCCCTCCACTTT

size: -
D: -
V: TRBV5-1
J: TRBJ2-5
CDR3: CASSYSARRGETQYF
DNA: TGCGCCAGCAGTTACTCGGCCCGGCGGGGAGAGACCCAGTACTTC

size: once
D: TRBD1
V: TRBV4-1
J: TRBJ1-1
CDR3: CASSQRDSEAFF
DNA: TGCGCCAGCAGCCAAAGGGACAGTGAAGCTTTCTTT

size: -
D: -
V: TRBV3-1/TRBV3-2
J: TRBJ2-5
CDR3: CASSQDGGKRETQYF
DNA: TGTGCCAGCAGCCAAGATGGAGGGAAGAGAGAGACCCAGTACTTC

size: -
D: TRBD1
V: TRBV5-5
J: TRBJ1-1
CDR3: CASSGQGATEAFF
DNA: TGTGCCAGCAGCGGACAGGGGGCCACTGAAGCTTTCTTT

size: -
D: TRBD1
V: TRBV18
J: TRBJ2-6
CDR3: CASSGTGSGANVLTF
DNA: TGTGCCAGCTCGGGGACAGGTTCTGGGGCCAACGTCCTGACTTTC

size: once
D: -
V: TRBV28
J: TRBJ2-1
CDR3: CASSPNRWGPLGINEQFF
DNA: TGTGCCAGCAGTCCCAACCGGTGGGGCCCTTTGGGGATCAATGAGCAGTTCTTC

size: -
D: TRBD1
V: TRBV9
J: TRBJ1-2
CDR3: CASSVGSGTGGAFYGYTF
DNA: TGTGCCAGCAGCGTAGGCTCCGGGACAGGGGGCGCTTTCTATGGCTACACCTTC

size: -
D: TRBD2
V: TRBV5-1
J: TRBJ2-2
CDR3: CASSIGTRGGELFF
DNA: TGCGCCAGCAGCATCGGGACTAGGGGCGGGGAGCTGTTTTTT

size: -
D: -
V: TRBV7-3
J: TRBJ2-5
CDR3: CASSLTAVETQYF
DNA: TGTGCCAGCAGCTTAACAGCGGTGGAGACCCAGTACTTC

size: -
D: -
V: TRBV7-9
J: TRBJ1-5
CDR3: CASSFQGQPQHF
DNA: TGTGCCAGCAGCTTCCAGGGTCAGCCCCAGCATTTT

size: -
D: -
V: TRBV11-2
J: TRBJ1-6
CDR3: CASSLGSSGGSSPLHF
DNA: TGTGCCAGCAGCTTAGGGTCGTCAGGCGGGTCTTCACCCCTCCACTTT

size: -
D: TRBD2
V: TRBV25-1
J: TRBJ2-7
CDR3: CASSGLNSGSTYEQYF
DNA: TGTGCCAGCAGTGGATTGAATAGCGGGAGTACCTACGAGCAGTACTTC

size: -
D: TRBD1
V: TRBV10-1
J: TRBJ2-1
CDR3: CASSELRDRVVQFF
DNA: TGCGCCAGCAGTGAGCTACGGGACAGGGTTGTTCAGTTCTTC

size: few
D: TRBD1
V: TRBV27
J: TRBJ1-5
CDR3: CASSLSTGAGNQPQHF
DNA: TGTGCCAGCAGTTTATCTACAGGGGCAGGTAATCAGCCCCAGCATTTT

size: -
D: -
V: TRBV6-2/TRBV6-3
J: TRBJ2-1
CDR3: CASSYPSNEQFF
DNA: TGTGCCAGCAGTTATCCTAGCAATGAGCAGTTCTTC

size: -
D: TRBD1
V: TRBV18
J: TRBJ1-2
CDR3: CASSLTGQGVDYGYTF
DNA: TGTGCCAGCTCACTTACGGGACAGGGCGTTGACTATGGCTACACCTTC